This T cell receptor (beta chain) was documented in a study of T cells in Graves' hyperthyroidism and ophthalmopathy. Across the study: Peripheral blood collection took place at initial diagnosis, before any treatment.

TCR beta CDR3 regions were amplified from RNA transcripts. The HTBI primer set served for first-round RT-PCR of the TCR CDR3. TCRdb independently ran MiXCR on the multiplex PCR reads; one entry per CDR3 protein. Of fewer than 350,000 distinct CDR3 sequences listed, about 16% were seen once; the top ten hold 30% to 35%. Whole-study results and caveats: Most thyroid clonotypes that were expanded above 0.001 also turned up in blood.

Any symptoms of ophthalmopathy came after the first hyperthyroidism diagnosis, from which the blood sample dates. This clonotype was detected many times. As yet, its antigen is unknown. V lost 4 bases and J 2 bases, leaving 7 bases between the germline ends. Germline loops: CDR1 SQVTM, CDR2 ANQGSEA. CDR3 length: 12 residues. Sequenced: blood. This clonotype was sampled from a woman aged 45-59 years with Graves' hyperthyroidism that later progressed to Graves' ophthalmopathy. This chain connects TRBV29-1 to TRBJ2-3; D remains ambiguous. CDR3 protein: CSVGRFTDTQYF. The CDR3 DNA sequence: TGCAGCGTTGGCAGGTTCACAGATACGCAGTATTTT.